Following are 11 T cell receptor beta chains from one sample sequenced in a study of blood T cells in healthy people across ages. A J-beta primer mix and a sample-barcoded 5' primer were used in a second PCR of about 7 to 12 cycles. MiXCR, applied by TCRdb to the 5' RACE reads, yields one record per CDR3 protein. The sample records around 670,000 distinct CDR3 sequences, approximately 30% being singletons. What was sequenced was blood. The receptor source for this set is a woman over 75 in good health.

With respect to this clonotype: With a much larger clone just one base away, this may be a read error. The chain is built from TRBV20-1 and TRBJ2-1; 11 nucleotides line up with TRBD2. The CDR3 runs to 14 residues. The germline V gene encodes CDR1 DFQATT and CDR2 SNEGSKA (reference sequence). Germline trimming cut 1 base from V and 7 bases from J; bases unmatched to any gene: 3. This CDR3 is CSARGTSGCNEQFF. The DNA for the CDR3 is TGCAGTGCTAGAGGGACTAGCGGGTGTAATGAGCAGTTCTTC.

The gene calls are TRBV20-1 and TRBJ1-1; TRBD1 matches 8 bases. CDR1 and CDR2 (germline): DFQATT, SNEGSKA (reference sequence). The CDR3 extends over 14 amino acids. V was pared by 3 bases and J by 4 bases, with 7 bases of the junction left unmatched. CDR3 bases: TGCAGTGCTAGTCCTCTTGACAGGGGCACTGAAGCTTTCTTT. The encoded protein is CSASPLDRGTEAFF.

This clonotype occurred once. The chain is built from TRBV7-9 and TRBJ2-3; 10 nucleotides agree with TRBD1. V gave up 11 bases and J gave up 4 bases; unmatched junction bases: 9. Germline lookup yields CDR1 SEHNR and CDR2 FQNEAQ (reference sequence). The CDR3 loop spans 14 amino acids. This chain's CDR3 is CALESGQGPDTQYF. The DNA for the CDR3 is TGTGCCTTAGAGTCGGGACAGGGGCCAGATACGCAGTATTTT. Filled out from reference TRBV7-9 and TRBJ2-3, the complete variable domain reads DTGVSQNPRHKITKRGQNVTFRCDPISEHNRLYWYRQTLGQGPEFLTYFQNEAQLEKSRLLSDRFSAERPKGSFSTLEIQRTEQGDSAMYLCALESGQGPDTQYFGPGTRLTVL.

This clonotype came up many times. CDR3 nucleotide sequence: TGTGCCACCAGCAGAGATTTCGCGGGGGCAACAGATACGCAGTATTTT. Amino acid sequence: CATSRDFAGATDTQYF. This chain connects TRBV15 to TRBJ2-3; TRBD2 is a possible D gene (7 bases). The CDR3 extends over 16 amino acids. Per the germline V gene, CDR1 is LNHNV and CDR2 is YYDKDF (reference sequence). V lost 0 bases, J lost 3 bases, and 13 bases lay in between.

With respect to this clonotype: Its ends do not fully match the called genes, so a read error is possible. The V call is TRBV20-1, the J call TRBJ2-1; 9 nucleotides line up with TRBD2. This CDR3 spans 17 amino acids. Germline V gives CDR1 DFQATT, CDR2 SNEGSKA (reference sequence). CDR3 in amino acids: CSARGLARRSSYNVQFF. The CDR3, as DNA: TGCAGTGCAAGAGGACTAGCGAGGCGCAGCTCCTATAATGTGCAGTTCTTC.

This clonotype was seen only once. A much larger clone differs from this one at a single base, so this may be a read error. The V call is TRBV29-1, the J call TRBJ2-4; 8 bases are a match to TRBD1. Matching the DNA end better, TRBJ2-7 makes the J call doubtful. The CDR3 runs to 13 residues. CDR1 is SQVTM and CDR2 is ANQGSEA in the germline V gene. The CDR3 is CGVMDRATNEQYF. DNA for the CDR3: TGCGGCGTAATGGACAGGGCCACAAACGAGCAGTACTTC.

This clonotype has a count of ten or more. CDR3 sequence: CASSLITGDPNSPLHF. CDR3 DNA: TGCGCCAGCAGCTTGATTACTGGGGACCCTAATTCACCCCTCCACTTT. The chain has TRBV5-1 and TRBJ1-6, with D perhaps matching TRBD1 (5 bases). The CDR3 is 16 residues long. Germline V gene sequence: CDR1 SGHRS, CDR2 YFSETQ. The V and J ends lost 1 base and 6 bases respectively, with 14 bases between them. Drawing the rest from reference TRBV5-1 and TRBJ1-6, the complete variable domain is KAGVTQTPRYLIKTRGQQVTLSCSPISGHRSVSWYQQTPGQGLQFLFEYFSETQRNKGNFPGRFSGRQFSNSRSEMNVSTLELGDSALYLCASSLITGDPNSPLHFGNGTRLTVT.

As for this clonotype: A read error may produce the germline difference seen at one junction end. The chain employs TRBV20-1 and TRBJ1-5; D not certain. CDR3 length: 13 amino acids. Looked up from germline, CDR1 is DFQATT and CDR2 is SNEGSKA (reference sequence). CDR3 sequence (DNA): TGCAGTGCTAGAGACCGAACGGATCAGTCCCAGCATTTT. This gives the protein CSARDRTDQSQHF.

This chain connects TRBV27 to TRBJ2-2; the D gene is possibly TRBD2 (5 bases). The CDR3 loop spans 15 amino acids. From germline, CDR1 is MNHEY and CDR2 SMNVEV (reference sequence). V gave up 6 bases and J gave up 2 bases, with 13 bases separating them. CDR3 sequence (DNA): TGTGCCAGCAGCCTCACGAGGGTCAACACCGGGGAGCTGTTTTTT. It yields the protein CASSLTRVNTGELFF.

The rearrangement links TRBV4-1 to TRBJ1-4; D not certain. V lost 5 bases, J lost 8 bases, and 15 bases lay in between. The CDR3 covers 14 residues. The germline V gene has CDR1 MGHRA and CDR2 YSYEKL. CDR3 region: CASSSKGGYEKLFF. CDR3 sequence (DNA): TGCGCCAGCAGCAGTAAAGGCGGCTACGAAAAACTGTTTTTT.

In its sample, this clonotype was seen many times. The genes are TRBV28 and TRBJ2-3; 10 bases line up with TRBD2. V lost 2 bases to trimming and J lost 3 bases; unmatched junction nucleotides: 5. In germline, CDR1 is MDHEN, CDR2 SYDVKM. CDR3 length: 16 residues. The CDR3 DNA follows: TGTGCCAGCAGTTTAGTAGCGGGGGGACAAACAGATACGCAGTATTTT. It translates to CASSLVAGGQTDTQYF.